Listed below are T cell receptor beta chains from one sample, sequenced in a study of OX40 agonist ivuxolimab in advanced cancers. The assay was immunoSEQ multiplex PCR, and TCRdb's table has in-frame clones only and misses some. The sample lists about 79,000 clones; 85% to 95% were seen once. The sample in question was CD4+ or CD8+ T cells sorted from blood, obtained in a trial of the OX40 agonist ivuxolimab. Receptors were obtained from an adult with an advanced solid tumor such as melanoma, head and neck, liver or kidney cancer. CDR3s leave out the opening cysteine and the closing phenylalanine or tryptophan. Fields, in order: V gene, CDR3 protein.

TRBV7-9 ASSSPTGAYGYT
TRBV10-3 AISESLRQEAF
TRBV4-1 ASSLLPGQGVYEQY
TRBV19 ASSIAGTEQY
TRBV9 ASSARRTSGGGHNEQF
TRBV2 ASSDPRTSGGANEQY
TRBV14 ASSQDWSFIQY
TRBV27 ASSQRRAYTDTQY
TRBV30 AWIRGGPGELF
TRBV19 ASTTLGGYTDTQY
TRBV6-6 ASSSFPGDSAYEQY
TRBV7-9 ASSLSDYEQY
TRBV9 ASSVGAGQETQY
TRBV13 ASSTRTSGGAVNEQF
TRBV7-6 ASSNRFGYT
TRBV1 TSSPGSPGGELF
TRBV29-1 SVGTGDTQY
TRBV27 ASTRLAGNTDTQY
TRBV19 ASSTAGPGTEAF
TRBV7-9 ASSFYTMNTGELF
TRBV9 ASSVWSGGATDTQY
TRBV7-9 ASSLLWTENTGELF
TRBV27 ASSYTGPNEQY
TRBV6-5 ASSDTPDRPYEQY
TRBV2 ASSEAATMH
TRBV27 ASSLSYYNEQF
TRBV4-3 ASSQGRRWGNYGYT
TRBV11-2 ASSFSGDPSYEQY
TRBV2 ASIILAGSYEQF
TRBV4-2 ASSQDPLGGYT
TRBV10-1 ATTGTEAGELF
TRBV4-1 ASSLSTGDGYT
TRBV6-4 ASSDSGQGLGEKLF
TRBV14 ASSLFPTNQPQH
TRBV25-1 ASNTGTGFHEQY
TRBV7-8 ASSLEGEGDRETQY
TRBV10-1 ASSESRGVPYEQY
TRBV27 ARPRDPPISYEQY
TRBV10-3 AIGVSNSHTEAF
TRBV9 ASSLDPPGGEGETQY
TRBV27 ASSPSSGPFNYGYT
TRBV6-6 ASSPTGTNQETQY
TRBV27 ASSSGSYEQY
TRBV25-1 ASRLNEQF
TRBV27 ASSLSSYNEQF
TRBV30 AWSPTDGSSSYEQY
TRBV9 ASSPGTKNIQY
TRBV7-9 ATLQGNTEAF
TRBV4-1 ASSQGKGSYEQY
TRBV27 ASSPIAEGGYGYT
TRBV9 ASGGQRGFTDTQY
TRBV4-1 ASSPAEAYEQY
TRBV6-4 ASSEVTGIMDEQF